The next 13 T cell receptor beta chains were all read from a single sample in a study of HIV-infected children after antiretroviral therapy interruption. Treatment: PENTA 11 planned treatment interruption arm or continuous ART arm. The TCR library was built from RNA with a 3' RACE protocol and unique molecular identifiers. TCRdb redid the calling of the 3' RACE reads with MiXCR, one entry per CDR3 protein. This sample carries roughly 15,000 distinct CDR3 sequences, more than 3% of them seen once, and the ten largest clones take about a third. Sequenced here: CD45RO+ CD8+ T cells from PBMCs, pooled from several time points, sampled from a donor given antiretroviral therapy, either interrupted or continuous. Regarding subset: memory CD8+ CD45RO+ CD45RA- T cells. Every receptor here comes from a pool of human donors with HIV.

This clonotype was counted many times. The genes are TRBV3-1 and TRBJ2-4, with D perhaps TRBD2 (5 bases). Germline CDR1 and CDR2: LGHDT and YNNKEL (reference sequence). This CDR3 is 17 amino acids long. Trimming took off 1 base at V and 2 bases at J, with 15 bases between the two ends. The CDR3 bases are TGTGCCAGCAGCCAAGTCGGGTACGGGGAATCCAAAAACATTCAGTACTTC. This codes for CASSQVGYGESKNIQYF. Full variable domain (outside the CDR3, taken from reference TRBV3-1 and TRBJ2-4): DTAVSQTPKYLVTQMGNDKSIKCEQNLGHDTMYWYKQDSKKFLKIMFSYNNKELIINETVPNRFSPKSPDKAHLNLHINSLELGDSAVYFCASSQVGYGESKNIQYFGAGTRLSVL.

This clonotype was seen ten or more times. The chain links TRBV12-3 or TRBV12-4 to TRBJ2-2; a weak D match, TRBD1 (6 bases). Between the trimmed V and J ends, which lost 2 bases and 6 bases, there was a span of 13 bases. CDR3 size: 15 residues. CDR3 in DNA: TGTGCCAGCAGTTTATATCCTGGGGGCGCCGGGGAGCTGTTTTTT. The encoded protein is CASSLYPGGAGELFF.

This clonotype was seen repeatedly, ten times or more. CDR3 in amino acids: CASADRTYSNQPQHF. CDR3 coding DNA: TGCGCCAGCGCCGACAGGACATATAGCAATCAGCCCCAGCATTTT. The rearrangement joins TRBV23-1 to TRBJ1-5, with D possibly TRBD1 on 6 matching bases. TRBV23-1 is treated as an ORF (open reading frame) with a function not yet certain. Trimming removed 8 bases at V and 0 bases at J, with 14 bases between. This CDR3 has 15 residues.

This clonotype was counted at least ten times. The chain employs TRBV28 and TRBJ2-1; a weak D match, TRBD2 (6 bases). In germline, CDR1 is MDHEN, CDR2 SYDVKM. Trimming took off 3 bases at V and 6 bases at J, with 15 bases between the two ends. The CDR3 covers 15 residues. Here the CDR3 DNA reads TGTGCCAGCAGTTTGCTTACGGGACTTTCCAATGAGCAGTTCTTC. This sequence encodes CASSLLTGLSNEQFF.

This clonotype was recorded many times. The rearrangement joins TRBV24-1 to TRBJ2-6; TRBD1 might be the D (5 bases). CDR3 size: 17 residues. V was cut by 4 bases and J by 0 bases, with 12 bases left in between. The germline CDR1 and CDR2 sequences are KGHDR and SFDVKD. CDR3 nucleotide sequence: TGTGCCACCAGTGACAGGGATGCTTCCTCTGGGGCCAACGTCCTGACTTTC. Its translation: CATSDRDASSGANVLTF.

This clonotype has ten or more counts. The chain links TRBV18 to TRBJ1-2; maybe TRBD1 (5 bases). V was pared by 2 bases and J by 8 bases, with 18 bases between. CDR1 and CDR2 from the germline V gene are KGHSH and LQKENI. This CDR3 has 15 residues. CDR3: CASSPFGLLRGGYTF. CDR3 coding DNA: TGTGCCAGCTCACCATTCGGACTCCTCCGGGGGGGCTACACCTTC.

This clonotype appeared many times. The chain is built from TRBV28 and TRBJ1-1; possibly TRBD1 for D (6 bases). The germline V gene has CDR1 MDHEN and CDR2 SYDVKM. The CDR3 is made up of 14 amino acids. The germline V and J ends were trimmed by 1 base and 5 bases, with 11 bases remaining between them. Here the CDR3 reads CASSLLGGATEAFF. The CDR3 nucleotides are TGTGCCAGCAGTTTATTGGGGGGCGCTACTGAAGCTTTCTTT. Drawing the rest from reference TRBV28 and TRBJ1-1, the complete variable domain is DVKVTQSSRYLVKRTGEKVFLECVQDMDHENMFWYRQDPGLGLRLIYFSYDVKMKEKGDIPEGYSVSREKKERFSLILESASTNQTSMYLCASSLLGGATEAFFGQGTRLTVV.

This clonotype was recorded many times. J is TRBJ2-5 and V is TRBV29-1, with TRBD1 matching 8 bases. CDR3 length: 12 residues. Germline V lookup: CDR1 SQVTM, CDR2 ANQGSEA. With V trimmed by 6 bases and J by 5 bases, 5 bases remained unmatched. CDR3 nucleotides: TGCAGCGTATCAGGGACAGGCGAGACCCAGTACTTC. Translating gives CSVSGTGETQYF.

CDR3 DNA: TGTGCCAGCAGCCCCGGGACAGGGGGGGAGCAGTACTTC. It yields the protein CASSPGTGGEQYF. V usage is TRBV7-3 and J usage is TRBJ2-7; 11 bases fit TRBD1. The CDR3 has 13 amino acids. Trimming cost V 5 bases and J 7 bases; bases outside gene matches: 4. Per germline, CDR1 SGHTA and CDR2 FQGTGA.

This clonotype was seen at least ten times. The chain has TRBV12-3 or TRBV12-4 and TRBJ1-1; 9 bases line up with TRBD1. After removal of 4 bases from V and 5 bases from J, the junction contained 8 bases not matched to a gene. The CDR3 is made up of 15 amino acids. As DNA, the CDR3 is TGTGCCAGCAGTTCTAAACAGGGGGCATATACTGAAGCTTTCTTT. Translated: CASSSKQGAYTEAFF.

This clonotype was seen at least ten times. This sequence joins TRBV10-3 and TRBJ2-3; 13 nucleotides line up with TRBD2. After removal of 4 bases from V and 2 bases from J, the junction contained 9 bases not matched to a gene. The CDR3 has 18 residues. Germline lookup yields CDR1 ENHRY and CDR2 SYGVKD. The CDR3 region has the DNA TGTGCCATCAGTGGACCCACACTAGCGGGGGGGTTCACAGATACGCAGTATTTT. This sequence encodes CAISGPTLAGGFTDTQYF.

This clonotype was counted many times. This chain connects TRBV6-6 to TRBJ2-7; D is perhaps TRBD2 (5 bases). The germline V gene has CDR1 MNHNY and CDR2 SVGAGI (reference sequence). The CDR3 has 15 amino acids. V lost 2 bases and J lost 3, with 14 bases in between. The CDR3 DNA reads TGTGCCAGCAGTTACACCCAGGACGGGGACTACGAGCAGTACTTC. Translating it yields CASSYTQDGDYEQYF.

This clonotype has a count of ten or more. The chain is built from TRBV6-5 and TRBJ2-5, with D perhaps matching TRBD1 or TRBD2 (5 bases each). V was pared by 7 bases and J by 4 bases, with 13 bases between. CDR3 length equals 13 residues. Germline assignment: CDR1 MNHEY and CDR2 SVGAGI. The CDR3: CASKIGTGETQYF. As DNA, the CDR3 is TGTGCCAGCAAGATCGGGACCGGAGAGACCCAGTACTTC.